The 15 T cell receptor beta chains presented below share a single source sample, sequenced in a study of CD8 T cells in Susac syndrome (dated by TCRdb to the late 2010s). To prepare the library, the immunoSEQ multiplex PCR assay was applied. RNA was extracted with the RNeasy kit and about 0.45 to 1 ug was reverse transcribed using random hexamers. Starting from the raw public reads, TCRdb applied fastp trimming at Q25, assembled clones with MiXCR and retained in-frame beta chains. Rows matching on CDR3 protein sequence are summarized as one entry with the most common DNA and genes. Recorded for this sample are around 170,000 distinct CDR3 sequences; roughly 95% of them occurred a single time. The ten biggest clones cover around 0.15% of the sample. Input material: CD8+ T cells from PBMCs. The receptors originated from a human donor with multiple sclerosis.

The J gene is TRBJ2-7, the V gene TRBV6-5, with D hard to call. The CDR3 totals 17 residues. V dropped 6 bases and J dropped 3 bases, with 24 bases sitting between them. Germline CDR1 is MNHEY and CDR2 is SVGAGI. CDR3 coding DNA: TGTGCCAGCAGCAACTCGAAGTTGGGCGGCAGATACTACGAGCAGTACTTC. It codes for CASSNSKLGGRYYEQYF.

The chain links TRBV20-1 to TRBJ2-7; perhaps TRBD1 as D (5 bases). The V gene lost 1 base and the J gene lost 2 bases, with 12 bases spanning the gap. Germline CDR1 is DFQATT and CDR2 is SNEGSKA (reference sequence). The CDR3 is 14 residues long. The DNA for the CDR3 is TGCAGTGCTAGAGGAGACTTAGGGGCCTACGAGCAGTACTTC. Protein: CSARGDLGAYEQYF.

The chain uses TRBV12-3 or TRBV12-4 and TRBJ2-3; the D gene could be TRBD1 or TRBD2 (5 bases each). This CDR3 has 16 residues. The germline V and J ends were trimmed by 2 bases and 1 base, with 13 bases remaining between them. The CDR3: CASSLYYGGRTDTQYF. The CDR3 nucleotides are TGTGCCAGCAGTTTATACTATGGGGGACGCACAGATACGCAGTATTTT.

This clonotype was observed once. The V call is TRBV9, the J call TRBJ2-1; D remains unclear. The CDR3 extends over 12 amino acids. Germline CDR1 and CDR2: SGDLS and YYNGEE. With 4 bases removed from V and 8 bases from J, the gap between germline ends came to 10 bases. In DNA form, the CDR3 reads TGTGCCAGCAGCTTTAATGGGGATGAGCAGTTCTTC. Amino acids: CASSFNGDEQFF.

J is TRBJ1-4 and V is TRBV29-1; D is uncertain. V was cut by 0 bases and J by 7 bases, with 6 bases left in between. CDR1 is SQVTM and CDR2 is ANQGSEA in the germline V gene. This CDR3 has 12 residues. DNA for the CDR3: TGCAGCGTTGAAGATCGGCCTGAAAAACTGTTTTTT. This translates into CSVEDRPEKLFF.

The chain recombines TRBV20-1 with TRBJ2-1; 7 bases align to TRBD2. Trimming at V came to 7 bases and at J to 2 bases, leaving 8 bases not matched to a gene. The CDR3 runs to 14 residues. Germline values: CDR1 DFQATT, CDR2 SNEGSKA (reference sequence). DNA of the CDR3: TGCAGTGGAAAGGGGCTAGCGGCCTACAATGAGCAGTTCTTC. Its protein is CSGKGLAAYNEQFF.

V usage is TRBV7-9 and J usage is TRBJ2-7, with D perhaps given as TRBD1 or TRBD2 (5 bases each). The V gene lost 5 bases and the J gene lost 6 bases, with 11 bases spanning the gap. The length of the CDR3 is 12 residues. CDR1 SEHNR and CDR2 FQNEAQ come from the germline V gene (reference sequence). The CDR3 coding sequence is TGTGCCAGCAGCGAAGGGACGGGCGAGCAGTACTTC. Translating it yields CASSEGTGEQYF. Using reference TRBV7-9 and TRBJ2-7 for the parts outside the CDR3, the full variable domain is DTGVSQNPRHKITKRGQNVTFRCDPISEHNRLYWYRQTLGQGPEFLTYFQNEAQLEKSRLLSDRFSAERPKGSFSTLEIQRTEQGDSAMYLCASSEGTGEQYFGPGTRLTVT.

The gene calls are TRBV6-5 and TRBJ2-7; 9 positions agree with TRBD1. The CDR3 is made up of 14 amino acids. Germline loops: CDR1 MNHEY, CDR2 SVGAGI. V was clipped by 6 bases and J by 5 bases; unmatched bases: 8. CDR3 loop: CASSLRDRVHEQYF. As DNA, the CDR3 is TGTGCCAGCAGCCTCAGGGACAGGGTCCACGAGCAGTACTTC.

The genes are TRBV24-1 and TRBJ1-1, with D perhaps TRBD1 (5 bases). The length of the CDR3 is 13 residues. Trimming removed 4 bases at V and 5 bases at J, with 10 bases between. CDR1 is KGHDR and CDR2 is SFDVKD in the germline V gene. The CDR3 here is CATSDSGSTEAFF. The CDR3 region has the DNA TGTGCCACCAGTGACTCAGGGTCGACTGAAGCTTTCTTT.

V and J are TRBV7-8 and TRBJ2-5, with D possibly matching TRBD1 (6 bases). Germline values: CDR1 SGHVS, CDR2 FQNEAQ. V was shortened by 5 bases and J by 1 base, with 20 bases between the two germline ends. This CDR3 is 17 amino acids long. The CDR3 sequence is CASSTRQGGESQETQYF. CDR3 nucleotides: TGTGCCAGCAGCACCCGCCAAGGGGGAGAGTCCCAAGAGACCCAGTACTTC.

The gene calls are TRBV27 and TRBJ2-4, with D hard to call. CDR1 MNHEY and CDR2 SMNVEV come from the germline V gene (reference sequence). V lost 6 bases to trimming and J lost 0 bases, with 9 bases between them. The length of the CDR3 is 14 residues. CDR3 in amino acids: CASRGRLAKNIQYF. Written as DNA, the CDR3 is TGTGCCAGCAGGGGCAGACTAGCCAAAAACATTCAGTACTTC.

This chain joins TRBV5-1 and TRBJ2-2; no clear D gene. The ends were cut back, 0 bases at V and 1 base at J, with 13 bases in the middle. This CDR3 contains 17 residues. Germline-derived CDR1 and CDR2 are SGHRS and YFSETQ. CDR3 sequence: CASSLVSAGENTGELFF. The CDR3 DNA follows: TGCGCCAGCAGCTTGGTGTCGGCAGGAGAGAACACCGGGGAGCTGTTTTTT.

The CDR3 DNA reads TGTGCCAGCAGTTCAGGGGGCGGGATCCAGTACTTC. Its translation is CASSSGGGIQYF. The V and J genes are TRBV6-5 and TRBJ2-5; 8 bases fit TRBD1. The CDR3 spans 12 residues. The V and J ends lost 4 bases and 10 bases, in that order; junction bases with no gene match: 5. CDR1 and CDR2 (germline): MNHEY, SVGAGI.

The chain employs TRBV5-1 and TRBJ2-7; TRBD2 aligns across 10 bases. The ends lost 0 bases at V and 3 bases at J; junction bases unmatched: 6. The CDR3 loop spans 16 amino acids. Germline V gene lookup returns CDR1 SGHRS and CDR2 YFSETQ. CDR3 coding DNA: TGCGCCAGCAGCTTGGGGCTAGCGGGAGAAATCTACGAGCAGTACTTC. This codes for CASSLGLAGEIYEQYF.

The chain uses TRBV5-4 and TRBJ2-7; D is tentatively TRBD1 or TRBD2 (5 bases each). Trimming took off 9 bases at V and 4 bases at J, with 17 bases between the two ends. Germline assignment: CDR1 SGHNT and CDR2 YYREEE (reference sequence). The CDR3 loop spans 13 amino acids. CDR3 coding DNA: TGTGCCACCTCCGCAGGGAGCCTATACGAGCAGTACTTC. It is translated as CATSAGSLYEQYF.